This T cell receptor (beta chain) is from a study of cytomegalovirus exposure and HLA in healthy donors. The CDR3 is made up of 15 amino acids. Germline CDR1 is SGHRS and CDR2 is YFSETQ. With V trimmed by 7 bases and J by 3 bases, 12 bases remained unmatched. General observations from the study: The authors confirmed in vitro that a few CMV-associated chains were specific for CMV antigens. Rarity marked most TCR sequences, yet some public TCRs occurred in many donors.

Using immunoSEQ multiplex PCR, the repertoire was profiled, and TCRdb retains in-frame clones only, with some absent. The sample has some 49,000 clones; about 90% are singletons. On this clone: The antigen remains unidentified.

Sequenced material: PBMCs. The genes are TRBV5-1 and TRBJ2-7; 8 bases map to TRBD2. The TCR was taken from a man aged 18 to 30 in good health and CMV-seronegative. The CDR3 is CASRPETSGLYEQYF. DNA for the CDR3: TGCGCCAGCCGTCCAGAAACTAGCGGACTCTACGAGCAGTACTTC. Full variable domain (outside the CDR3, taken from reference TRBV5-1 and TRBJ2-7): KAGVTQTPRYLIKTRGQQVTLSCSPISGHRSVSWYQQTPGQGLQFLFEYFSETQRNKGNFPGRFSGRQFSNSRSEMNVSTLELGDSALYLCASRPETSGLYEQYFGPGTRLTVT.